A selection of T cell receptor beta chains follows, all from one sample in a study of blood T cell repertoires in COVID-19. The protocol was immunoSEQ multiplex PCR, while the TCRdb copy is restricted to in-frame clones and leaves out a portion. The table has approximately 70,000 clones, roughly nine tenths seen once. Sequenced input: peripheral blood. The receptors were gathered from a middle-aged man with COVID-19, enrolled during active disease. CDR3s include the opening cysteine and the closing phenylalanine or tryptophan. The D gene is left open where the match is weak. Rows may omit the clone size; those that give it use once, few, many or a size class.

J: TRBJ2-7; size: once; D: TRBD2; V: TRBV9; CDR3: CASSVGGLGFDEQYF; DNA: TGTGCCAGCAGCGTAGGGGGACTAGGATTCGACGAGCAGTACTTC
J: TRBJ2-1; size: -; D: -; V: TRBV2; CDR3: CASRAVLSSYNEQFF; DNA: TGTGCCAGCAGAGCGGTTCTCAGCTCCTACAATGAGCAGTTCTTC
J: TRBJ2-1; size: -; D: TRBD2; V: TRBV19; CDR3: CASSTHTSGNNEQFF; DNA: TGTGCCAGTAGTACTCATACTAGCGGTAACAATGAGCAGTTCTTC
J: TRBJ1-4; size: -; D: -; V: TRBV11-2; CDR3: CASSRAPGGEKLFF; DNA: TGTGCCAGCAGCCGAGCCCCCGGGGGGGAAAAACTGTTTTTT
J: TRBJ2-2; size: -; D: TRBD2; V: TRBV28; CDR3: CASSSAGAGTGELFF; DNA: TGTGCCAGCAGTTCTGCGGGAGCCGGCACCGGGGAGCTGTTTTTT
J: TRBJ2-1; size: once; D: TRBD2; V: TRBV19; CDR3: CASSTSGPEQFF; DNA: TGTGCCAGTAGTACTAGCGGCCCTGAGCAGTTCTTC
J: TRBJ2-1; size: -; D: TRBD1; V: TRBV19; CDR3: CASSKGQGYNEQFF; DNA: TGTGCCAGTAGTAAGGGACAGGGCTACAATGAGCAGTTCTTC
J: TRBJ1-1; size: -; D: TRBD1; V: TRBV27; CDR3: CASSSDRELAEAFF; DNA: TGTGCCAGCAGTTCAGACAGGGAATTGGCTGAAGCTTTCTTT
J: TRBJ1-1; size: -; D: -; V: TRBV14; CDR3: CASSPEWGGTEAFF; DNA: TGTGCCAGCAGCCCAGAGTGGGGCGGCACTGAAGCTTTCTTT
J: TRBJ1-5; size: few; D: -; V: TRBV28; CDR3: CASSRTQGRGNQPQHF; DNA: TGTGCCAGCAGTCGTACCCAGGGGAGGGGCAATCAGCCCCAGCATTTT
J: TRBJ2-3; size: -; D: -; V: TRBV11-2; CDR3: CASSGSWRGSTDTQYF; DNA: TGTGCCAGCAGCGGGTCATGGCGGGGTAGCACAGATACGCAGTATTTT
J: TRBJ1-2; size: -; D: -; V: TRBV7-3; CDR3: CASSLDRSNYGYTF; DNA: TGTGCCAGCAGCTTAGACAGAAGTAACTATGGCTACACCTTC
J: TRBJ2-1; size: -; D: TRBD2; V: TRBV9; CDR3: CASSVLEGLAGEQFF; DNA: TGTGCCAGCAGCGTCCTCGAAGGACTAGCGGGAGAGCAGTTCTTC
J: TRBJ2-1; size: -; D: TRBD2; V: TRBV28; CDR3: CASSSAGDYNEQFF; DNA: TGTGCCAGCAGTTCAGCGGGAGACTACAATGAGCAGTTCTTC
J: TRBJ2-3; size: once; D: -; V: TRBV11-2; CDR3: CASSRRRDNTDTDTQYF; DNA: TGTGCCAGCAGCCGACGAAGGGACAACACAGACACAGATACGCAGTATTTT
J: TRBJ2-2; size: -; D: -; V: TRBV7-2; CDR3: CASSLQGGAGELFF; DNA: TGTGCCAGCAGCCTCCAAGGGGGGGCCGGGGAGCTGTTTTTT
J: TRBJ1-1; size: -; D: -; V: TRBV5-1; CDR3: CASSWNLRTEAFF; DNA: TGCGCCAGCAGCTGGAATCTCAGGACTGAAGCTTTCTTT
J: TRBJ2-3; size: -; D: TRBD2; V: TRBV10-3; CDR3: CATEIAGGGWTDTQYF; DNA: TGTGCCACCGAAATAGCGGGAGGGGGTTGGACAGATACGCAGTATTTT
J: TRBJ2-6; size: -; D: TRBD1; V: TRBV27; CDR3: CASSDRGRSSGANVLTF; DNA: TGTGCCAGCAGTGACAGGGGACGAAGCTCTGGGGCCAACGTCCTGACTTTC
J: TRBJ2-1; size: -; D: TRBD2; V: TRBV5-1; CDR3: CASSSSGVVYNEQFF; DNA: TGCGCCAGCAGCTCTAGCGGGGTGGTCTACAATGAGCAGTTCTTC
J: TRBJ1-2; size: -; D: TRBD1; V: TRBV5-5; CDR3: CASSLGAGGYGYTF; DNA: TGTGCCAGCAGCTTGGGGGCAGGGGGCTATGGCTACACCTTC
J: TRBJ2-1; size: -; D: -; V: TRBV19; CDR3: CASSGLTGYEQFF; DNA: TGTGCCAGTAGTGGATTGACAGGTTATGAGCAGTTCTTC
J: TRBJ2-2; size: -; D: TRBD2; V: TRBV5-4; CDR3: CASSAGLAGGPSTGELFF; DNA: TGTGCCAGCAGCGCGGGACTAGCGGGAGGGCCGAGCACCGGGGAGCTGTTTTTT
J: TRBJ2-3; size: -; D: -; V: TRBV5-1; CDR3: CASSLVGEDTQYF; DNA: TGCGCCAGCAGCTTGGTAGGGGAAGATACGCAGTATTTT
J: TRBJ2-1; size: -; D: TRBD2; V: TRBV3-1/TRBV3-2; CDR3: CASSQVVLAGGLGMEEQFF; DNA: TGTGCCAGCAGCCAAGTCGTCCTGGCGGGAGGCCTCGGTATGGAGGAGCAGTTCTTC
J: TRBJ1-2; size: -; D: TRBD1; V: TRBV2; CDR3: CASRQGASGDYGYTF; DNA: TGTGCCAGCAGGCAGGGGGCGTCCGGGGACTATGGCTACACCTTC
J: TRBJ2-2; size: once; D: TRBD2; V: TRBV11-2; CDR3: CASTIISGRFTGELFF; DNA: TGTGCCAGCACCATTATTAGCGGGCGGTTCACCGGGGAGCTGTTTTTT
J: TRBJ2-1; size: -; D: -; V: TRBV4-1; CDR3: CASSQDPLVSPKPNNEQFF; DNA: TGCGCCAGCAGCCAAGATCCCCTCGTTTCCCCCAAGCCCAACAATGAGCAGTTCTTC
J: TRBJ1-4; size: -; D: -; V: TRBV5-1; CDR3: CASRPSGGVGEKLFF; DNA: TGCGCCAGCAGACCTTCGGGGGGCGTGGGGGAAAAACTGTTTTTT
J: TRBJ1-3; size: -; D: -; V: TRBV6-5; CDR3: CASSYSRQAGNTIYF; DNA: TGTGCCAGCAGTTACTCGCGACAAGCTGGAAACACCATATATTTT
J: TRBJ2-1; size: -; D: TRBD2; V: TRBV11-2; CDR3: CASSSWTSGRVYNEQFF; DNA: TGTGCCAGCAGCTCTTGGACTAGCGGGAGGGTTTACAATGAGCAGTTCTTC
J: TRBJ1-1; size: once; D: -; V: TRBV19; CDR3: CASSSSTVMNTEAFF; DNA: TGTGCCAGTAGTTCCTCGACAGTCATGAACACTGAAGCTTTCTTT
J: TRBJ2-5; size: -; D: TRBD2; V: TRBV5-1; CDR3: CASSAGLAGSWETQYF; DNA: TGCGCCAGCAGCGCGGGACTAGCGGGATCTTGGGAGACCCAGTACTTC
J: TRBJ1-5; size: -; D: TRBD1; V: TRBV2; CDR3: CASSWTGGGQPQHF; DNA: TGTGCCAGCAGCTGGACAGGTGGAGGTCAGCCCCAGCATTTT
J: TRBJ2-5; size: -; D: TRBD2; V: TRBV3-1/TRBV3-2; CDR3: CASSQDLGLALETQYF; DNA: TGTGCCAGCAGCCAAGATCTCGGACTAGCGTTGGAGACCCAGTACTTC
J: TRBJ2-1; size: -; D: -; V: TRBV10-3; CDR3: CAIMRTADNEQFF; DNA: TGTGCCATCATGAGGACAGCGGACAATGAGCAGTTCTTC
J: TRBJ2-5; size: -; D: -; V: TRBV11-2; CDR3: CASTYRGSLNRETQYF; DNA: TGTGCCAGCACCTATAGGGGGTCCCTCAACCGGGAGACCCAGTACTTC
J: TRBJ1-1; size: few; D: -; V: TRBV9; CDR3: CASSVSQGNTEAFF; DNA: TGTGCCAGCAGCGTATCACAGGGGAACACTGAAGCTTTCTTT
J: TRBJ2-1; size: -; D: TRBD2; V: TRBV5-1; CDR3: CASSLGTSGYNEQFF; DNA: TGCGCCAGCAGCTTGGGGACTAGCGGTTACAATGAGCAGTTCTTC
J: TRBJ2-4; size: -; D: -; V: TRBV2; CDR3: CASITGTKNIQYF; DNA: TGTGCCAGCATAACGGGTACCAAAAACATTCAGTACTTC
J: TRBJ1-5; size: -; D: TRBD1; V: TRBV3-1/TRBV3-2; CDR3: CASSPTGTENQPQHF; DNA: TGTGCCAGCAGCCCGACAGGGACCGAGAATCAGCCCCAGCATTTT
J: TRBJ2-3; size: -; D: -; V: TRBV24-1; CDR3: CATSDWGGTDTQYF; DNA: TGTGCCACCAGTGATTGGGGGGGCACAGATACGCAGTATTTT
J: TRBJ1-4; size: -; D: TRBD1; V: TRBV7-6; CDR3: CASSLMTGAGEKLFF; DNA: TGTGCCAGCAGCTTAATGACAGGGGCAGGTGAAAAACTGTTTTTT
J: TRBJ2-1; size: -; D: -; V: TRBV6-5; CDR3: CASSYNIDWGHEQFF; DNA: TGTGCCAGCAGTTATAATATTGATTGGGGCCATGAGCAGTTCTTC
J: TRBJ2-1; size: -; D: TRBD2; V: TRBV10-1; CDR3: CASRTAGREKGEQFF; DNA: TGCGCCAGCAGGACCGCTGGGCGGGAGAAGGGTGAGCAGTTCTTC